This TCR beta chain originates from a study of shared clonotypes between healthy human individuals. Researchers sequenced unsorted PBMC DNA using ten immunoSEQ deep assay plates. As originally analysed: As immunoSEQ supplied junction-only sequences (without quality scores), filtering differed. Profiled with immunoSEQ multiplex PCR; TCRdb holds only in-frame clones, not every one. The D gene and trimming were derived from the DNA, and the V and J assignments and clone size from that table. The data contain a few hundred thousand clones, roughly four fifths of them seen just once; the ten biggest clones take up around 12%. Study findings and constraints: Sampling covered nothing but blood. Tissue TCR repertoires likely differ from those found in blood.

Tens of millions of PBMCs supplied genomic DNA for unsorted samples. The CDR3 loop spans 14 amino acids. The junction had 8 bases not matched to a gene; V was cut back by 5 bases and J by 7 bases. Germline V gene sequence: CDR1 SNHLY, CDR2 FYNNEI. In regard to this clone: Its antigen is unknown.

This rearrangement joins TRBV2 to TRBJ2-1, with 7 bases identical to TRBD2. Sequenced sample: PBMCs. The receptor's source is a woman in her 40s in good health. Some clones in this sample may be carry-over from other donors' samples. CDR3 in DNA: TGTGCCAGCAGTCCTAGCGGTGGGGCTAATGAGCAGTTCTTC. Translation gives CASSPSGGANEQFF. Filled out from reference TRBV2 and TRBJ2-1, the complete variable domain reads EPEVTQTPSHQVTQMGQEVILRCVPISNHLYFYWYRQILGQKVEFLVSFYNNEISEKSEIFDDQFSVERPDGSNFTLKIRSTKLEDSAMYFCASSPSGGANEQFFGPGTRLTVL.